The present T cell receptor (beta chain) was sequenced within a study of OX40 agonist ivuxolimab in advanced cancers. Background on the study: Enrollees could have had prior anti-PD-1, anti-PD-L1 or anti-CTLA-4 therapy, which around 43% had received.

This CDR3 comprises 14 residues. The germline gives CDR1 LNHDA, CDR2 SQIVND (reference sequence). Trimming stripped 8 bases from V and 0 bases from J, with 11 bases between. The data were produced by immunoSEQ multiplex PCR, yet TCRdb's version contains in-frame clones alone and is incomplete. Of 70,000 to 95,000 clones in the sample, around 94% are singletons; the top ten hold about a fifth. The sequence derives from an adult with an advanced solid tumor such as melanoma, head and neck, liver or kidney cancer. The sample here was CD4+ or CD8+ T cells sorted from blood, taken in a trial of the OX40 agonist ivuxolimab. The chain employs TRBV19 and TRBJ2-4, with D possibly being TRBD2 (5 bases). The CDR3 loop is CASGRGLAKNIQYF. The CDR3 bases are TGTGCCAGTGGACGGGGATTAGCCAAAAACATTCAGTACTTC.